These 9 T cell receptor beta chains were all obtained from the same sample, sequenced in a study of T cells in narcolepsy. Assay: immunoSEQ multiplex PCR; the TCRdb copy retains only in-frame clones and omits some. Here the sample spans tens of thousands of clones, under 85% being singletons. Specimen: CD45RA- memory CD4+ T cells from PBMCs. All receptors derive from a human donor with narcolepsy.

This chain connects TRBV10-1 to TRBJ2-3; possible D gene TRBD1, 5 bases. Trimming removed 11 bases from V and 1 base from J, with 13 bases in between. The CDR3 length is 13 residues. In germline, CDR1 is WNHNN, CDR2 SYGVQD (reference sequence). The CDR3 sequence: CAGHTQRTDTQYF. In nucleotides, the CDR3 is TGCGCCGGACACACTCAACGCACAGATACGCAGTATTTT.

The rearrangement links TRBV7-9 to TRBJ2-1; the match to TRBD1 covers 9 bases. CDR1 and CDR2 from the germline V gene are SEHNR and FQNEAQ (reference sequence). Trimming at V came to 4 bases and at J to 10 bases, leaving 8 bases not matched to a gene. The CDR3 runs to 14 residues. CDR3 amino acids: CASSYPGQGQEQFF. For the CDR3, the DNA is TGTGCCAGCAGCTATCCGGGACAGGGCCAAGAGCAGTTCTTC.

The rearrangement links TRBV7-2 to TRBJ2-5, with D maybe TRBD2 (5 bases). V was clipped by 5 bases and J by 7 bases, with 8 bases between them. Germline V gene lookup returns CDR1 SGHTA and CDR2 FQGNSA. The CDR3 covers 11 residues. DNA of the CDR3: TGTGCCAGCAGCGACCGGGGGACCCAGTACTTC. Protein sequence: CASSDRGTQYF.

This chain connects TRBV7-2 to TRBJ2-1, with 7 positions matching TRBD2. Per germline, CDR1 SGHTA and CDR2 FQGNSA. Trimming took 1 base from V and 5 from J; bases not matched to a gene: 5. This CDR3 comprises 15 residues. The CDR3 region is CASSLGGLRNNEQFF. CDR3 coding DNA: TGTGCCAGCAGCTTAGGGGGACTACGAAACAATGAGCAGTTCTTC.

CDR3 sequence: CASSTGRGSYNEQFF. The CDR3 DNA sequence: TGTGCCAGCAGCACCGGTAGGGGCTCCTACAATGAGCAGTTCTTC. The chain has TRBV7-9 and TRBJ2-1; D might be TRBD1 (5 bases). CDR3 length: 15 amino acids. The germline CDR1 and CDR2 sequences are SEHNR and FQNEAQ (reference sequence). Trimming shortened V by 5 bases and J by 0 bases, and 11 bases separated the two germline ends.

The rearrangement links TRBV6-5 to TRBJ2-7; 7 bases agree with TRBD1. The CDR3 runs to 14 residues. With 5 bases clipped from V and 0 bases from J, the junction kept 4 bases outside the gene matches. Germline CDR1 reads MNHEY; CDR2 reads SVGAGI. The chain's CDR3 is CASSVRQGSYEQYF. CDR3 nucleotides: TGTGCCAGCAGTGTTCGACAGGGCTCCTACGAGCAGTACTTC.

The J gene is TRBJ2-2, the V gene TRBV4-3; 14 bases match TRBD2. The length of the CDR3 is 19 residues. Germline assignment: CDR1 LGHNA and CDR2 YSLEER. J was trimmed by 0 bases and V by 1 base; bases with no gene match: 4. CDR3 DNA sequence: TGCGCCAGCAGCCAAGGTCTGACTAGCGGGGGGGCGAACACCGGGGAGCTGTTTTTT. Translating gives CASSQGLTSGGANTGELFF.

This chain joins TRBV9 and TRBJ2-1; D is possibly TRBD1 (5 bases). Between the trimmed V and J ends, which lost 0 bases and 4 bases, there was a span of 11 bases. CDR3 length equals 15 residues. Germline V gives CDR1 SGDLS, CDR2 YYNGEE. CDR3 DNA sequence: TGTGCCAGCAGCGTAGATTTGTCAGGGTACAATGAGCAGTTCTTC. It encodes CASSVDLSGYNEQFF.

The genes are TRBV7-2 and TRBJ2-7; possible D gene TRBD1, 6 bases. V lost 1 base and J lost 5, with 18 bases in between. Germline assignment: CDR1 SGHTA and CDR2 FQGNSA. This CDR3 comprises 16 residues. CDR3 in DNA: TGTGCCAGCAGCTTAGGGTTTGCAGGGGCGCACGACGAGCAGTACTTC. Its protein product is CASSLGFAGAHDEQYF.